Listed below are T cell receptor beta chains from one sample, sequenced in a study of beta chain features in type 1 diabetes. Data came from immunoSEQ multiplex PCR; TCRdb stores just in-frame clones and leaves some out. This sample yields around 140,000 clones, of which more than 9% are seen a single time; about 1.3% belongs to the top ten. The sequencing input was naive CD4+ T cells from blood. The receptors shown here come from a man in his late teens or twenties in good health. Both conserved end residues are part of each CDR3. A D gene is named only where the DNA matches it firmly. Clone sizes are given selectively: once, few, many, or a class where the clone is expanded.

cdr3_aa cdr3_nt clone_size j_call v_call d_call
CASSYSGDSYNEQFF TGTGCCAGCAGTTACAGCGGGGACTCCTACAATGAGCAGTTCTTC few TRBJ2-1 TRBV6-5 TRBD2
CASSEVSSYNEQFF TGTGCCAGCAGTGAGGTGAGCTCCTACAATGAGCAGTTCTTC few TRBJ2-1 TRBV2 NA
CASSPDGTLQETQYF TGTGCCAGCAGCCCTGACGGGACACTCCAAGAGACCCAGTACTTC NA TRBJ2-5 TRBV11-3 NA
CASSFAGGPGNTIYF TGTGCCAGCAGCTTTGCGGGGGGACCTGGAAACACCATATATTTT few TRBJ1-3 TRBV5-6 NA
CASSLVASGVPEQYF TGTGCCAGCAGCTTAGTGGCTAGCGGGGTTCCCGAGCAGTACTTC few TRBJ2-7 TRBV7-2 TRBD2
CASSPAGSSYNEQFF TGTGCCAGCAGTCCCGCGGGGAGCTCCTACAATGAGCAGTTCTTC few TRBJ2-1 TRBV6-6 NA
CASSQFKTGWGEQYF TGCGCCAGCAGTCAATTCAAGACAGGGTGGGGCGAGCAGTACTTC few TRBJ2-7 TRBV23-1 TRBD1
CASSPGLAGGYEQYF TGTGCCAGCTCACCAGGCCTAGCGGGGGGGTACGAGCAGTACTTC NA TRBJ2-7 TRBV18 TRBD2
CASSHDSATNEKLFF TGTGCCAGCAGTCACGACAGTGCAACTAATGAAAAACTGTTTTTT few TRBJ1-4 TRBV6-6 NA
CASSLAGGEQYF TGTGCCAGCAGCTTAGCGGGTGGCGAGCAGTACTTC NA TRBJ2-7 TRBV11-2 NA
CASSPPGLAIDTQYF TGTGCCAGCAGCCCCCCGGGACTAGCAATAGATACGCAGTATTTT NA TRBJ2-3 TRBV6-5 TRBD2
CAWTRGPYEQYF TGTGCCTGGACCAGGGGGCCTTACGAGCAGTACTTC many TRBJ2-7 TRBV30 TRBD1
CASSITTTSYEQYF TGTGCCAGTAGTATTACGACAACCTCCTACGAGCAGTACTTC NA TRBJ2-7 TRBV19 NA
CASSTTPGGRETQYF TGTGCCAGCAGCACCACCCCAGGGGGCAGGGAGACCCAGTACTTC NA TRBJ2-5 TRBV9 TRBD1
CASSRTSGGVYNEQFF TGTGCCAGTAGTAGGACTAGCGGGGGGGTCTACAATGAGCAGTTCTTC NA TRBJ2-1 TRBV19 TRBD2
CATSRDYRGNEQYF TGTGCCACCAGCAGGGACTACAGGGGGAACGAGCAGTACTTC NA TRBJ2-7 TRBV15 TRBD1
CASSSGQQETQYF TGTGCCAGTAGTTCAGGACAGCAAGAGACCCAGTACTTC many TRBJ2-5 TRBV19 NA
CASSPLGGGDEQFF TGTGCCAGCTCACCGTTGGGGGGGGGCGATGAGCAGTTCTTC many TRBJ2-1 TRBV18 NA
CASSMGQGTLEQYF TGTGCCAGCAGTATGGGACAGGGAACCCTCGAGCAGTACTTC few TRBJ2-7 TRBV28 TRBD1
CASSPARGKLFF TGTGCCAGTAGCCCCGCGCGGGGAAAACTGTTTTTT few TRBJ1-4 TRBV19 NA
CASSYLPNTGELFF TGTGCCAGCAGTTATCTTCCCAACACCGGGGAGCTGTTTTTT NA TRBJ2-2 TRBV6-5 NA
CASSFSRDYTGELFF TGCGCCAGCAGCTTCTCCCGGGATTACACCGGGGAGCTGTTTTTT NA TRBJ2-2 TRBV5-1 NA
CASGETGHTDTQYF TGTGCCAGCGGGGAGACAGGACACACAGATACGCAGTATTTT few TRBJ2-3 TRBV2 NA
CASNERGGTGPKLFF TGTGCCAGCAATGAAAGAGGCGGTACAGGGCCTAAACTGTTTTTT NA TRBJ1-4 TRBV27 NA
CASSPSGGGTDTQYF TGTGCCAGCAGCCCTAGCGGGGGTGGCACAGATACGCAGTATTTT few TRBJ2-3 TRBV5-4 TRBD2
CASRTGGSYNEQFF TGTGCCAGCAGGACAGGGGGTTCCTACAATGAGCAGTTCTTC few TRBJ2-1 TRBV7-2 TRBD1
CASSSRTVSYNEQFF TGTGCCAGCAGTTCCCGGACAGTCTCCTACAATGAGCAGTTCTTC NA TRBJ2-1 TRBV27 NA
CASSRLSGGAGETQYF TGTGCCAGCAGCCGCCTCAGCGGGGGGGCCGGTGAGACCCAGTACTTC NA TRBJ2-5 TRBV7-2 TRBD2
CASSDRQGYEQYF TGCGCCAGCAGTGACCGACAAGGCTACGAGCAGTACTTC NA TRBJ2-7 TRBV10-1 NA
CASSPAAGGNTIYF TGCGCCAGCAGCCCCGCCGCCGGGGGAAACACCATATATTTT NA TRBJ1-3 TRBV5-1 NA
CATSRDLGANTDTQYF TGTGCCACCAGCAGAGATCTGGGGGCTAACACGGATACGCAGTATTTT few TRBJ2-3 TRBV15 NA
CSAARATEAFF TGCAGTGCTGCCAGGGCGACTGAAGCTTTCTTT NA TRBJ1-1 TRBV20-1 NA
CASSLYGEQFF TGTGCCAGCAGCTTGTACGGGGAGCAGTTCTTC many TRBJ2-1 TRBV5-6 NA
CASRPGRGRYGYTF TGTGCCAGCCGCCCGGGCAGGGGGAGGTATGGCTACACCTTC NA TRBJ1-2 TRBV27 TRBD1
CASSTGQYSNQPQHF TGTGCCAGTAGTACGGGACAGTATAGCAATCAGCCCCAGCATTTT few TRBJ1-5 TRBV19 TRBD1
CASTQSSYEQYF TGTGCCAGCACCCAGTCCTCCTACGAGCAGTACTTC many TRBJ2-7 TRBV28 NA
CASSRDRGSNQPQHF TGTGCCAGCAGCAGGGACAGGGGAAGCAATCAGCCCCAGCATTTT NA TRBJ1-5 TRBV5-6 TRBD1
CASSVGTGGEADTQYF TGCGCCAGCAGCGTCGGAACAGGGGGTGAGGCAGATACGCAGTATTTT few TRBJ2-3 TRBV5-1 TRBD1
CAWSVLAGELFF TGTGCCTGGAGCGTCCTAGCAGGGGAGCTGTTTTTT many TRBJ2-2 TRBV30 NA
CASRRGAGNIQYF TGTGCCAGCCGAAGGGGTGCGGGGAACATTCAGTACTTC many TRBJ2-4 TRBV28 NA
CASSTGPLNTIYF TGTGCCAGCTCGACAGGCCCCCTAAACACCATATATTTT NA TRBJ1-3 TRBV18 NA
CASSVGGGTEETQYF TGTGCCAGCAGCGTCGGGGGAGGCACAGAGGAGACCCAGTACTTC few TRBJ2-5 TRBV9 NA
CASSFDSANTGELFF TGCGCCAGCAGCTTCGACAGCGCTAACACCGGGGAGCTGTTTTTT NA TRBJ2-2 TRBV5-1 NA
CASSPSGTGRETQYF TGTGCCAGCAGCCCAAGCGGGACAGGGCGCGAGACCCAGTACTTC few TRBJ2-5 TRBV11-2 TRBD1
CASSRSSGTGGNEQFF TGTGCCAGCAGCCGAAGTTCCGGGACAGGGGGTAATGAGCAGTTCTTC NA TRBJ2-1 TRBV5-4 TRBD1
CASSSSGDYEQYF TGTGCCAGCAGTTCTAGCGGGGACTACGAGCAGTACTTC NA TRBJ2-7 TRBV6-5 TRBD2
CASTTTRSQETQYF TGTGCCAGCACCACCACTAGGAGCCAAGAGACCCAGTACTTC NA TRBJ2-5 TRBV5-4 NA
CSVGGDRGTEAFF TGCAGCGTCGGAGGTGACCGGGGCACTGAAGCTTTCTTT few TRBJ1-1 TRBV29-1 NA
CASSQVAGKGYGYTF TGCGCCAGCAGCCAAGTTGCGGGGAAGGGCTATGGCTACACCTTC NA TRBJ1-2 TRBV4-3 NA
CSVGVTYNEQFF TGCAGCGTTGGCGTCACCTACAATGAGCAGTTCTTC once TRBJ2-1 TRBV29-1 NA